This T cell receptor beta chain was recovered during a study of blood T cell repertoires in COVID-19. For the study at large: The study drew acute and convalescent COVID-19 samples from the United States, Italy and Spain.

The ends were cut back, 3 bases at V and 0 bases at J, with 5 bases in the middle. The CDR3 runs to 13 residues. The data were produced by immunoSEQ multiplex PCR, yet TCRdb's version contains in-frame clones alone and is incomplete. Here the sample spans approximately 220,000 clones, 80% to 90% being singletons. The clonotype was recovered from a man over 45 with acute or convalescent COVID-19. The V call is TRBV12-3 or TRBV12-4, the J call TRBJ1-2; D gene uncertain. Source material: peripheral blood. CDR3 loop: CASSFTANYGYTF. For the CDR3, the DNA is TGTGCCAGCAGTTTCACAGCTAACTATGGCTACACCTTC.